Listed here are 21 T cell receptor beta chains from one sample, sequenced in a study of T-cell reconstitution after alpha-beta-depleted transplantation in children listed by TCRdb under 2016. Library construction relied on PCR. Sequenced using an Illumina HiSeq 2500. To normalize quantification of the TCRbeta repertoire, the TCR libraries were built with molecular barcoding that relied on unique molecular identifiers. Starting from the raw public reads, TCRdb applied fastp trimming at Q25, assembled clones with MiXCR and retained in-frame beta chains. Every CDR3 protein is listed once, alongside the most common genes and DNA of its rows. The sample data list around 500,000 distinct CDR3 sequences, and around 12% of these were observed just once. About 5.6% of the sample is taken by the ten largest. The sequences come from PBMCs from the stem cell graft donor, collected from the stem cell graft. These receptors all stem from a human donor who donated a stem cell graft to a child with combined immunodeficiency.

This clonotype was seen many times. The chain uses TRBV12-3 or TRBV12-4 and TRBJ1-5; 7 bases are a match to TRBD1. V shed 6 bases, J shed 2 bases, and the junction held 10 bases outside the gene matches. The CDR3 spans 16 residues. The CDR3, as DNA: TGTGCCAGCAGCCGACAGGGTATCGTTGGCAATCAGCCCCAGCATTTT. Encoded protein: CASSRQGIVGNQPQHF.

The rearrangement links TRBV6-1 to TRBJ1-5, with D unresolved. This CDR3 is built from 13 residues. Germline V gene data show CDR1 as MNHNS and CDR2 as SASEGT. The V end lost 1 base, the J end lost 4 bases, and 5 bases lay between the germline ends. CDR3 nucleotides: TGTGCCAGCAGTGAAGTGGGGAATCAGCCCCAGCATTTT. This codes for CASSEVGNQPQHF.

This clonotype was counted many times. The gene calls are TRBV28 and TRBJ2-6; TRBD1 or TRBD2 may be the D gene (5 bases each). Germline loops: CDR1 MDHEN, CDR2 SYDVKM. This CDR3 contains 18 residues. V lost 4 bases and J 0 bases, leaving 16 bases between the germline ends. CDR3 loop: CASSSWDGLNSGANVLTF. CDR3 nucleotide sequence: TGTGCCAGCAGTTCCTGGGACGGGCTAAACTCTGGGGCCAACGTCCTGACTTTC.

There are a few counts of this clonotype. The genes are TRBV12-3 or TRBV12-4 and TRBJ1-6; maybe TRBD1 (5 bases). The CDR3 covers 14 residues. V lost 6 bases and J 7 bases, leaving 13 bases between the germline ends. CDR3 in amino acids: CASSLGQSNSPLHF. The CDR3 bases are TGTGCCAGCAGCCTGGGGCAGAGCAATTCACCCCTCCACTTT.

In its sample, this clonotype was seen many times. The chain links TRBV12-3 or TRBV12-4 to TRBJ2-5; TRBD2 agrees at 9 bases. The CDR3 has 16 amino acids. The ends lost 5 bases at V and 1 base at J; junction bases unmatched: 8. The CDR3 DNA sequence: TGTGCCAGCAGTGCCATAGCGGGAGTGGGCCAAGAGACCCAGTACTTC. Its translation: CASSAIAGVGQETQYF.

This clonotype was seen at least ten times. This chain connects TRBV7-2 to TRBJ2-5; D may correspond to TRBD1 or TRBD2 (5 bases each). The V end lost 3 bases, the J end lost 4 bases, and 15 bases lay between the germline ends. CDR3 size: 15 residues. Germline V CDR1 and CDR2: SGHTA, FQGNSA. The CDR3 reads CASSFSGTLGETQYF. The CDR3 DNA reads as TGTGCCAGCAGCTTCTCTGGGACCCTGGGAGAGACCCAGTACTTC.

CDR3 bases: TGCGCCAGCAGCTTGGCTTCCAGGCAAGACGAGCAGTACTTC. As protein: CASSLASRQDEQYF. The chain employs TRBV5-1 and TRBJ2-7; D is undetermined. The V end was cut by 0 bases, the J end by 5 bases, with 12 bases between. Germline assignment: CDR1 SGHRS and CDR2 YFSETQ. The CDR3 consists of 14 residues.

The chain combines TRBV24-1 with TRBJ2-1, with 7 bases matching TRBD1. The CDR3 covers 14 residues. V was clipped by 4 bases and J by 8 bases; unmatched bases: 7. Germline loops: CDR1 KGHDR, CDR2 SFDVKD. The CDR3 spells CATSDFNRGDEQFF. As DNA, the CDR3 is TGTGCCACCAGTGACTTCAACAGGGGCGATGAGCAGTTCTTC.

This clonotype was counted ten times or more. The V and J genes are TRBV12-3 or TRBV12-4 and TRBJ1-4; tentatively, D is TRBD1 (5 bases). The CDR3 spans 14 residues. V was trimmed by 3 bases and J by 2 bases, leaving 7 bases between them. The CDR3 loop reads CASSFRGTNEKLFF. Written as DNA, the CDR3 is TGTGCCAGCAGTTTTCGGGGGACTAATGAAAAACTGTTTTTT.

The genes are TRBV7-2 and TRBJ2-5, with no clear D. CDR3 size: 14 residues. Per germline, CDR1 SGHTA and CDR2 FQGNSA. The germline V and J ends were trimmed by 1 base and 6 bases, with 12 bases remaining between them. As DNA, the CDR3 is TGTGCCAGCAGCTTAGAAGATGCCCTGAAGACCCAGTACTTC. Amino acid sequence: CASSLEDALKTQYF.

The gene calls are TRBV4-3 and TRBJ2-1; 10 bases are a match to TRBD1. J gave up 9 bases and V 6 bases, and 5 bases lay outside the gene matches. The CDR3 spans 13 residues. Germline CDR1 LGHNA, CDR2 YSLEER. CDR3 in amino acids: CASRGTGAGEQFF. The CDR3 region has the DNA TGCGCCAGCAGAGGGACAGGGGCGGGTGAGCAGTTCTTC.

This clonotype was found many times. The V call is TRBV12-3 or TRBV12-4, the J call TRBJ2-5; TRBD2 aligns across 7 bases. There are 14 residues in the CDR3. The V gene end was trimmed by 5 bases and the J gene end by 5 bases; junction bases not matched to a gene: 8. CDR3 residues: CASSMTSSAETQYF. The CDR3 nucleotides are TGTGCCAGCAGTATGACTAGCTCCGCGGAGACCCAGTACTTC.

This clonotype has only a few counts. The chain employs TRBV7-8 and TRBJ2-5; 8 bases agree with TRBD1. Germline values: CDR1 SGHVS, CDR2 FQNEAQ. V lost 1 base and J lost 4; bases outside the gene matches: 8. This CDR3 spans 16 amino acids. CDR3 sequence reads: CASSLVGQGLPETQYF. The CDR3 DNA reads TGTGCCAGCAGCTTAGTTGGACAGGGACTTCCAGAGACCCAGTACTTC.

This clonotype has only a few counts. The CDR3 here is CASESSGNTIYF. The CDR3, as DNA: TGTGCTTCGGAGAGCTCTGGAAACACCATATATTTT. The gene calls are TRBV6-5 and TRBJ1-3; D is ambiguous. Germline CDR1 MNHEY, CDR2 SVGAGI. The CDR3 is made up of 12 amino acids.

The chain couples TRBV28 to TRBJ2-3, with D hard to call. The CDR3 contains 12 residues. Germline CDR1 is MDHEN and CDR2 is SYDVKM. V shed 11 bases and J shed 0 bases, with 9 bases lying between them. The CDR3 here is CAAESSTDTQYF. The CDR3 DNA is TGTGCCGCGGAGTCAAGCACAGATACGCAGTATTTT.

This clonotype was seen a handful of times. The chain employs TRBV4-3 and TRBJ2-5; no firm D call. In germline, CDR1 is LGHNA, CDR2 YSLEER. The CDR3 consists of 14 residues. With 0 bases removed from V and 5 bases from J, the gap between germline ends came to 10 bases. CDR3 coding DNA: TGCGCCAGCAGCCAAGAAGTAGGGTGGGAGACCCAGTACTTC. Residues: CASSQEVGWETQYF.

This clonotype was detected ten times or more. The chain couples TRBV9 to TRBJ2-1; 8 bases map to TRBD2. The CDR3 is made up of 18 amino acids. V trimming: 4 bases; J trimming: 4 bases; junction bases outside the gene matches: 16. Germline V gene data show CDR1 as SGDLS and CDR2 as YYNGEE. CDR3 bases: TGTGCCAGCAGCCGGACAGCCGTTTTACTAGCGGCTTACAATGAGCAGTTCTTC. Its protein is CASSRTAVLLAAYNEQFF.

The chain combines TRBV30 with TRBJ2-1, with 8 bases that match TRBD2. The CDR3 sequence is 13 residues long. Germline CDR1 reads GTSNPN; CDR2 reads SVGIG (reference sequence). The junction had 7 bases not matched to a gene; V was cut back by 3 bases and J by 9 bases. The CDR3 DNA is TGTGCCTGGAGGCAGCGGGGGCTGGTTGAGCAGTTCTTC. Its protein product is CAWRQRGLVEQFF.

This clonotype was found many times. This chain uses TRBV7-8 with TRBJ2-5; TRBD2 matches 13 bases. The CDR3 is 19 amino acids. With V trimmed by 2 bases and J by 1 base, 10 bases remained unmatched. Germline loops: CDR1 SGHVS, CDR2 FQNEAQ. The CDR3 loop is CASSLSGLAGPKIQETQYF. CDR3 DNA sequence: TGTGCCAGCAGCTTATCGGGACTAGCGGGACCGAAAATCCAAGAGACCCAGTACTTC.

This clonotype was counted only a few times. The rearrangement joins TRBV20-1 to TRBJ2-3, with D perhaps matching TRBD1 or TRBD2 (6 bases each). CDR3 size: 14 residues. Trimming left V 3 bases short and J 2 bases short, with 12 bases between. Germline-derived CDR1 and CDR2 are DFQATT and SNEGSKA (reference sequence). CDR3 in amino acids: CSASAGQDTDTQYF. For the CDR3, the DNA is TGCAGTGCTAGTGCGGGACAAGACACAGATACGCAGTATTTT.

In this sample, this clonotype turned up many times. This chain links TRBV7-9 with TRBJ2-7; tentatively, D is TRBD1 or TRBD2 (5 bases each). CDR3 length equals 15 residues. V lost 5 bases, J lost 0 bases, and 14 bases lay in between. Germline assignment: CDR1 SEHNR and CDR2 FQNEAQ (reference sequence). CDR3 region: CASSRGHGPSYEQYF. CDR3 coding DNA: TGTGCCAGCAGCCGGGGCCACGGTCCCTCCTACGAGCAGTACTTC.